This TCR beta chain derives from a study of blood T cell repertoires in COVID-19. At the level of the study: Acute and convalescent COVID-19 samples came from the United States, Italy and Spain. Nucleic acid was either cDNA or gDNA, and it came from T cells, B-cell-depleted T cells, or PBMCs.

The authors' processing: From reference gene primer amplification, estimates of nucleated cell counts were derived. Here immunoSEQ multiplex PCR was the method, and the copy in TCRdb shows in-frame clones only, minus some. V, J and clone size are taken as reported in that table, and D and trimming were inferred from the DNA itself. This sample has 150,000 to 200,000 clones, with 80% to 90% found just once. The sequenced material came from peripheral blood. This TCR derives from a human donor with active or convalescent COVID-19. The donor label of this sample is uncertain.

CDR3 sequence reads: CASRLRDRGLEQYF. The CDR3 region has the DNA TGTGCCAGCAGATTGCGGGACAGGGGGCTCGAGCAGTACTTC. The genes are TRBV28 and TRBJ2-7, with 12 bases lining up with TRBD1. The J segment lost 6 bases and the V segment lost 6 bases, leaving 6 bases of the junction unmatched. The CDR3 sequence is 14 residues long. Germline V lookup: CDR1 MDHEN, CDR2 SYDVKM.